A single TCR beta chain is shown here with its context. Its antigen remains unidentified. Unfractionated whole blood yielded total RNA, and T cells were not sorted. This CDR3 spans 13 amino acids. Germline CDR1 SGHRS, CDR2 YFSETQ. TCRdb reprocessed the 5' RACE reads, with one entry per CDR3 protein and no DNA. This sample's clone table lists about 380,000 distinct CDR3 sequences. This sample stems from a study of monozygotic twins with inflammatory bowel disease. Study-wide points: Patient-to-patient differences in immunosuppressive treatment may have added variability to the repertoires. The co-twins with IBD showed lower TCRbeta diversity (inverse Simpson) than their healthy siblings. The analysis did not separate different T cell subtypes.

The rearrangement joins TRBV5-1 to TRBJ2-4; the TCRdb D gene call, TRBD1, has no DNA to confirm it. This TCR came from a human donor with ulcerative colitis or Crohn's disease, or a healthy co-twin of an affected twin (not recorded which). Sequencing input: blood. This CDR3 is CASRRRGENIQYF.